This T cell receptor beta chain was sequenced during a study of blood T cell repertoires in COVID-19. Overall study context: The cDNA or gDNA used as material had been derived from T cells, B-cell-depleted T cells, or PBMCs.

The participants were between about 18 and 95 years old and came from 24 US areas. Germline V gene data show CDR1 as DFQATT and CDR2 as SNEGSKA (reference sequence). This CDR3 has 14 amino acids. V dropped 3 bases and J dropped 0 bases, with 11 bases sitting between them. Data came from immunoSEQ multiplex PCR; TCRdb stores just in-frame clones and leaves some out. The sample includes about 480,000 clones, approximately 90% of them seen just once. The specimen sequenced was PBMCs or T cells enriched from blood (not recorded which). The chain is built from TRBV20-1 and TRBJ1-2; no clear D gene. This clonotype originated in a woman aged 18-29 years with acute COVID-19. The CDR3 DNA reads TGCAGTGCTAGTGCGGAGCGGGCTAACTATGGCTACACCTTC. Protein product: CSASAERANYGYTF.